This T cell receptor (beta chain) emerged from a study of shared T cell receptors in the human thymus. V lost 10 bases and J 0 bases, leaving 15 bases between the germline ends. Germline V gene data show CDR1 as LNHDA and CDR2 as SQIVND (reference sequence). The CDR3 contains 14 residues. Clones were read by immunoSEQ multiplex PCR, and TCRdb kept only the in-frame ones, dropping some. This sample has 500,000 to 850,000 clones, with 70% to 90% found just once. Another study also made use of these data, one on human thymus T cells. As reported in that work: V and J genes seemed to be used with bias in thymic and blood repertoires.

The V call is TRBV19, the J call TRBJ1-1; D is unclear. The clonotype was recovered from a boy less than two years old with a congenital heart defect. Sequenced sample: thymocytes. The CDR3 spells CATKSGGMNTEAFF. The DNA for the CDR3 is TGTGCCACCAAGAGCGGAGGGATGAACACTGAAGCTTTCTTT.